This TCR beta chain was recorded in a study of identical twins (dated by TCRdb to about 2016). For context, the study as a whole: The study deep-sequenced TCR alpha and beta repertoires from monozygotic twins, unrelated adults of various ages and cord blood to test whether fetal clonotypes persist. To rule out contamination, replicate twin experiments were performed at different times with different library preparation protocols.

The library was generated by 5' RACE. Sequenced using an Illumina HiSeq 2000. Template switching added a universal primer binding site, and the final cDNA carried a unique molecular identifier that allowed TCR cDNA molecules to be counted accurately. Specific primers in the conserved constant-segment region were used to synthesize first-strand cDNA for TCR alpha and beta chains. To control for contamination, every cDNA library carried two barcodes: a SMART-Mk sample barcode plus Illumina barcodes. TruSeq adapter sequences, together with Illumina sample barcodes, were added in two successive PCR steps. TCR alpha and beta cDNA libraries were sequenced on the Illumina HiSeq platform with custom primers. Per the authors' processing: Raw reads were processed with MiGEC to extract unique molecular identifiers, and MiXCR was used to determine CDR3 positions. For each individual, recombination models were inferred using an EM algorithm with the repgenHMM and IGoR tools. The analysis of shared clonotypes was done with the tcR package in R, with sharing normalized by the product of cloneset sizes. Out-of-frame nonproductive sequences were analyzed to study raw recombination free of thymic and clonal selection effects. Clones were called with MiXCR by TCRdb after fastp trimmed the public reads at Q25, and only in-frame beta chains were retained. CDR3 protein duplicates are merged, each entry listing the most common genes and DNA. The V and J calls reflect TCRdb's pipeline rather than the authors' work. In this sample the table shows about 200,000 distinct CDR3 sequences, over 5.5% of which occur a single time. The ten largest clones take up about 14% of the sample.

Study-wide findings and limitations: Out-of-frame TCR alpha sharing in monozygotic twins was systematically underestimated by recombination models, whereas sharing between unrelated individuals was in agreement with the recombination models. Abundant cord blood beta clonotypes had fewer insertions, young adult naive repertoires showed a similar but weaker trend, and memory repertoires showed no such trend. Compared with coincidental sharing between unrelated individuals, an excess of low generation-probability sequences was observed among out-of-frame TCR alpha sequences shared between twins. Because the same donors could not be followed over many years, the conclusions depended on cross-sectional statistical analysis. Zero-insertion analyses could be partly confounded by invariant T cells such as MAIT and iNKT, though diverse VJ usage argued against such confounding for most clonotypes. A weaker excess of twin sharing was found in beta out-of-frame sequences because the signal-to-noise ratio was lowered by fewer shared sequences.

Every donor was a healthy Caucasian. Three pairs of female monozygotic twins, all aged about 18 to 30 years, made up the twin cohort. Positive isolation kits from Invitrogen were used to isolate the CD4+ and CD8+ T cell populations. The CDR3 numbers 14 residues from cysteine through phenylalanine. Just CDR3 DNA is preserved here, 42 bases in frame from base 1. CDR1 and CDR2 (MGHDK, SYGVNS) derive from the germline V gene. V and J lose 5 bases and 5 bases, and a span of 14 bases separates them. About this clonotype: Its target antigen remains unknown. No much larger clonotype is one base removed from it; base qualities were not supplied.

The same specimen was also included in a second study, on T cells expressing NK-cell markers. As the second paper documents: In sorted CD3+CD56+NKG2C+, CD3+CD56+NKG2C- and CD3+CD56-NKG2C+ T-cell subsets from several donors, TCR beta-chain repertoires were profiled. Of the eight sequenced donors, seven were found to be HCMV-seropositive and one was found to be HCMV-seronegative. To restrict sorting to alphabetaTCR-expressing T cells, an anti-gammadeltaTCR antibody was added in several experiments. In six donors, the dominant CD3+CD56+NKG2C+ clonotypes were among the top 10 CD8+ clonotypes and accounted for roughly 1.0-7.5% of CD8+ T cells. Those dominant clonotypes were again the most abundant among CD3+CD56-NKG2C+ cells in a few donors, at roughly 25-65%. Whether the expanded NKG2C-expressing T cell clones were specific for HCMV antigens was left unclear. All eight donors whose samples were sequenced were randomly selected healthy volunteers, three of them men and five women. HCMV serostatus was determined by detecting HCMV-specific IgG in serum with a commercial ELISA kit. MIGEC was used to demultiplex reads and group reads by UMI, and MiTCR was used to assemble and quantify clonotypes. To exclude erroneous sequences, any TCR cDNA sequence not supported by at least two reads was discarded. The tcR package was used for downstream repertoire analysis, and clonotypes were matched between fractions using CDR3 nucleotide sequence together with V segment. VDJmatch was used to annotate antigen specificity against VDJdb, with one amino acid substitution in CDR3 allowed.

The chain is assembled from TRBV25-1 and TRBJ2-3; 5 matching bases give a weak D call of TRBD2. The sample was CD8+ T cells sorted from blood. The sequence was collected from a woman aged 18 to 35 in good health. Here the CDR3 is given as CASSPGSTRDTQYF. The nucleotide sequence reads TGTGCCAGCAGTCCGGGGTCTACAAGAGATACGCAGTATTTT.